This TCR beta chain was recorded in a study of blood T cell repertoires in COVID-19. Study in general: Sources were T cells, B-cell-depleted T cells, or PBMCs; the material itself was cDNA or gDNA.

This CDR3 has 15 amino acids. From germline, CDR1 is MNHEY and CDR2 SVGEGT. Trimming took 0 bases from V and 3 from J; bases not matched to a gene: 4. TCRdb's copy holds only in-frame clones and misses some; the assay was immunoSEQ multiplex PCR. The sample records about 230,000 clones, approximately 87% being singletons. This clone was detected only once. The receptor was isolated from a woman aged 70-85 years with active or convalescent COVID-19. The sample taken for sequencing was peripheral blood. The chain carries TRBV6-2 or TRBV6-3 and TRBJ2-7, with 8 bases identical to TRBD1. CDR3 residues: CASSYSMGQVYEQYF. The CDR3 DNA is TGTGCCAGCAGTTACTCGATGGGACAGGTCTACGAGCAGTACTTC.